Presented here are 8 T cell receptor beta chains from one specimen sequenced in a study of T cells in localized non-small cell lung cancer. Measured with immunoSEQ multiplex PCR; TCRdb has only the in-frame clones, and not every one. The table lists more than 1,500 clones, about 18% of them singletons, with approximately 20% in the top ten. This specimen was lung tumor tissue, taken before any cancer treatment. These receptors all stem from a man aged 35-75 years with stage I lung adenocarcinoma.

V usage is TRBV9 and J usage is TRBJ2-3; D perhaps matches TRBD2 (5 bases). This CDR3 contains 15 residues. V shed 0 bases and J shed 2 bases, with 10 bases lying between them. Germline V CDR1 and CDR2: SGDLS, YYNGEE. CDR3 amino acids: CASSVGSLATDTQYF. The CDR3 DNA follows: TGTGCCAGCAGCGTAGGGTCCCTAGCCACAGATACGCAGTATTTT.

This clone appeared a single time. The CDR3 reads CASTPGGLLGYTF. The CDR3 nucleotides are TGTGCCAGTACGCCGGGAGGGCTCCTAGGCTACACCTTC. This chain connects TRBV19 to TRBJ1-2; D unclear. CDR1 is LNHDA and CDR2 is SQIVND in the germline V gene (reference sequence). This CDR3 is built from 13 residues. Trimming removed 7 bases at V and 8 bases at J, with 17 bases between.

The J gene is TRBJ2-4, the V gene TRBV28, with 9 nucleotides matching TRBD1. This CDR3 has 13 residues. CDR1 and CDR2 from the germline V gene are MDHEN and SYDVKM. V lost 6 bases, J lost 5 bases, and 2 bases stayed unmatched. The CDR3: CASRRTGENIQYF. Here the CDR3 DNA reads TGTGCCAGCAGGAGGACAGGGGAAAACATTCAGTACTTC.

By sample share, this clone is large. The chain joins TRBV11-3 to TRBJ1-6; D might be TRBD1 (5 bases). The CDR3 contains 14 residues. The ends were cut back, 8 bases at V and 3 bases at J, with 11 bases in the middle. Germline V gives CDR1 SGHNT, CDR2 YENEEA. The chain's CDR3 is CASAPGHYNSPLHF. The CDR3 DNA sequence: TGTGCCAGCGCCCCTGGACACTATAATTCACCCCTCCACTTT.

This clone is large in the sample. The rearrangement joins TRBV11-3 to TRBJ2-1, with 10 bases that match TRBD2. The germline gives CDR1 SGHNT, CDR2 YENEEA. The CDR3 has 15 amino acids. Germline trimming cut 6 bases from V and 2 bases from J; bases unmatched to any gene: 4. The CDR3 coding sequence is TGTGCCAGCAGGGTAGCGGGAGGAACCTACAATGAGCAGTTCTTC. This encodes CASRVAGGTYNEQFF.

The J gene is TRBJ2-1, the V gene TRBV10-2; 8 bases are shared with TRBD2. CDR1 is WSHSY and CDR2 is SAAADI in the germline V gene. This CDR3 spans 16 amino acids. V lost 3 bases and J lost 0; bases outside the gene matches: 4. The CDR3 DNA reads as TGCGCCAGCAGTGAACGAGCGGGGGCCTCCTACAATGAGCAGTTCTTC. Protein product: CASSERAGASYNEQFF.

Sample share makes this clone medium-sized. The rearrangement joins TRBV6-8 to TRBJ2-5; D may be TRBD1 (5 bases). This CDR3 region has 15 residues. Trimming took 5 bases from V and 2 from J, leaving 15 bases between them. Germline V CDR1 and CDR2: MNHGY, SAAAGT. DNA of the CDR3: TGTGCCAGCAGTCATGGGGCTCAGAGGCAAGAGACCCAGTACTTC. Its translation: CASSHGAQRQETQYF.

By share, this clone counts as medium-sized (0.01 to 0.1%). The chain recombines TRBV6-8 with TRBJ2-5; possible D gene TRBD1, 6 bases. Germline-derived CDR1 and CDR2 are MNHGY and SAAAGT. The CDR3 contains 14 residues. Trimming left V 5 bases short and J 5 bases short, with 15 bases between. Here the CDR3 DNA reads TGTGCCAGCAGTCCGAGGACAGACCTGGAGACCCAGTACTTC. It specifies CASSPRTDLETQYF.